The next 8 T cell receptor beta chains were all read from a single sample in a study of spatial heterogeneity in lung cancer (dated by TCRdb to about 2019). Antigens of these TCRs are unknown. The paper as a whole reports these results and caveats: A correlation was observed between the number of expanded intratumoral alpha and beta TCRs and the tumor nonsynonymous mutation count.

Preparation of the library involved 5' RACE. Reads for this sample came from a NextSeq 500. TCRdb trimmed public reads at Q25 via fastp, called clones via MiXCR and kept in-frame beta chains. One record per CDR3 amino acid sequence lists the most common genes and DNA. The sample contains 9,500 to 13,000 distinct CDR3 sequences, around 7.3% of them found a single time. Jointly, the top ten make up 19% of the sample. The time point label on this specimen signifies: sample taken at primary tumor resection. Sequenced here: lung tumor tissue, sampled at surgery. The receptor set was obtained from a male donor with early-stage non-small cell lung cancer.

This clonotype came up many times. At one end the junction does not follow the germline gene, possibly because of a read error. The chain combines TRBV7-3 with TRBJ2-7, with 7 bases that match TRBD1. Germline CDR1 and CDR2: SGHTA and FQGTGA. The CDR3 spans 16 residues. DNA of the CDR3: TGTGCCAGCAGCTTACTTGACAGGGAGTTACCCTACCAGCAGTACTTC. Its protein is CASSLLDRELPYQQYF.

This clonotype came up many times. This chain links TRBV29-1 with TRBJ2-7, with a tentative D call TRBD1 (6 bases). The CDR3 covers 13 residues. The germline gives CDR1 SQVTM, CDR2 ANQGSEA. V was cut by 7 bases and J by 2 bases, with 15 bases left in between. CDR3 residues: CSGSRGIAYEQYF. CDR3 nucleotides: TGCAGCGGCTCCAGGGGTATTGCCTACGAGCAGTACTTC.

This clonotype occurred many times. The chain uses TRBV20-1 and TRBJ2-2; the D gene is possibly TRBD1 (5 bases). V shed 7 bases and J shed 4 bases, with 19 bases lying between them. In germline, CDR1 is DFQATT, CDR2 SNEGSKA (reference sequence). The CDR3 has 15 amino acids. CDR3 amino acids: CSVRTLRGGTGELFF. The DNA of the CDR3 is TGCAGTGTCCGAACCCTTAGGGGCGGCACCGGGGAGCTGTTTTTT.

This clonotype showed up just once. CDR3 sequence reads: CASSESLAGRHEQFF. The CDR3 DNA reads as TGCGCCAGCAGTGAGTCCCTAGCGGGGAGGCATGAGCAGTTCTTC. V is TRBV10-1 and J is TRBJ2-1; 9 bases fit TRBD2. This CDR3 contains 15 residues. Germline CDR1 reads WNHNN; CDR2 reads SYGVQD (reference sequence). Trimming removed 0 bases from V and 8 bases from J; junction bases left unmatched: 5.

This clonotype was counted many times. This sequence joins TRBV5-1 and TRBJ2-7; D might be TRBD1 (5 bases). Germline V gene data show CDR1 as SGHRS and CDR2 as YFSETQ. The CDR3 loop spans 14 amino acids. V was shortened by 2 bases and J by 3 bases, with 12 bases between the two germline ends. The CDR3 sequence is CASSFGQGIYEQYF. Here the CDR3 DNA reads TGCGCCAGCAGCTTCGGGCAGGGTATCTACGAGCAGTACTTC.

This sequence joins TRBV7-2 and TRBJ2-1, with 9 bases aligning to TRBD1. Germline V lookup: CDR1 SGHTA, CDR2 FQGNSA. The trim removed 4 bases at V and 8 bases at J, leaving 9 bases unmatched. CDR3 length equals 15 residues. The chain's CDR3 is CASSSDRGLFHEQFF. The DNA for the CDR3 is TGTGCCAGCAGCTCGGACAGGGGATTATTTCATGAGCAGTTCTTC.

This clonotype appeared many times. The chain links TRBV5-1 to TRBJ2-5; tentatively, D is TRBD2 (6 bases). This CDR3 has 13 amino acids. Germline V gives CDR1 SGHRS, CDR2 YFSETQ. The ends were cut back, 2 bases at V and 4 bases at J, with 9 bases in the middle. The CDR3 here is CASSFPAGETQYF. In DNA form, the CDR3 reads TGCGCCAGCAGCTTTCCAGCGGGAGAGACCCAGTACTTC.

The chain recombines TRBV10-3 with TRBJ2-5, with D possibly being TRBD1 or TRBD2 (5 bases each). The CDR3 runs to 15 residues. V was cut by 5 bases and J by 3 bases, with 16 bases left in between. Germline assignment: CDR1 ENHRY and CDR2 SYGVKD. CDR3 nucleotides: TGTGCCATCAGTCGGGATGACAGCATGGAAGAGACCCAGTACTTC. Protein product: CAISRDDSMEETQYF.